This paragraph covers one T cell receptor beta chain sequence. Its antigen is unidentified. This sample is drawn from a study of cytomegalovirus exposure and HLA in healthy donors. In the study overall: In terms of ancestry, the Caucasian-associated cluster contained 80% to 90% of the approximately 400 genotyped donors.

General study points: In presence/absence analyses, roughly uniform sequencing depth across donors was assumed.

PCR employed 60 Vbeta and 13 Jbeta primers. In the authors' methods: Later reanalysis found around 80 million unique TCR beta chains, roughly 9.9 million of them shared. Profiled with immunoSEQ multiplex PCR; TCRdb holds only in-frame clones, not every one. V and J calls plus clone size are reproduced from that table; the DNA served to infer D and trimming. The sample consists of some 85,000 clones, about four fifths of them appearing once. Trimming at V came to 3 bases and at J to 5 bases, leaving 8 bases not matched to a gene. Germline V gives CDR1 SGHRS, CDR2 YFSETQ. The CDR3 length is 14 residues.

This sequence was found in a woman aged 45-60 years in good health and CMV-seronegative. The sequenced sample consisted of PBMCs. The V call is TRBV5-1, the J call TRBJ2-7; TRBD2 matches 7 bases. This chain's CDR3 is CASSSLGGINEQYF. The CDR3, as DNA: TGCGCCAGCAGCTCGCTCGGGGGGATCAACGAGCAGTACTTC.